The 29 T cell receptor beta chains listed next were all sequenced from one sample in a study of cytomegalovirus exposure and HLA in healthy donors. PCR employed 60 Vbeta and 13 Jbeta primers. Assay used: immunoSEQ multiplex PCR; TCRdb lists only in-frame clones, some missing. This sample has roughly 100,000 clones, with 70% to 85% found just once. Sequenced: PBMCs. All receptors come from a man younger than 45 in good health and CMV-seropositive.

In this sample, this clone turned up a few times. This sequence joins TRBV18 and TRBJ2-7; D is perhaps TRBD2 (5 bases). V was cut by 3 bases and J by 3 bases, with 12 bases left in between. CDR3 size: 14 residues. CDR1 and CDR2 from the germline V gene are KGHSH and LQKENI. The CDR3 nucleotides are TGTGCCAGCTCACCGAGGGCCCTTTACTACGAGCAGTACTTC. It codes for CASSPRALYYEQYF.

This clone was recorded only once. The gene calls are TRBV7-3 and TRBJ2-5, with TRBD2 matching 11 bases. The length of the CDR3 is 17 residues. V dropped 1 base and J dropped 2; count of bases not matched to a gene: 6. CDR1 is SGHTA and CDR2 is FQGTGA in the germline V gene. The CDR3, as DNA: TGTGCCAGCAGCTTAAGCCCTTTAGCGGGGGGGCAAGAGACCCAGTACTTC. Translation: CASSLSPLAGGQETQYF.

A note on this clone: A read error may account for a junction end that differs from germline. V usage is TRBV7-9 and J usage is TRBJ1-1; TRBD1 is a possible D gene (6 bases). Germline loops: CDR1 SEHNR, CDR2 FQNEAQ (reference sequence). There are 12 residues in the CDR3. The CDR3 spells CSSSFRGTEAFF. The CDR3 DNA follows: TGTTCCAGCAGCTTCAGGGGAACTGAAGCTTTCTTT.

This clone has more than one count but fewer than ten. The junction and the germline gene differ at one end; a read error may be behind it. The rearrangement links TRBV7-9 to TRBJ2-3; no definite D call. Germline lookup yields CDR1 SEHNR and CDR2 FQNEAQ (reference sequence). This CDR3 is 13 amino acids long. As DNA, the CDR3 is TGTTCCAGCAGCTTTGGAGGCACAGATACGCAGTATTTT. As protein: CSSSFGGTDTQYF.

The chain has TRBV4-2 and TRBJ2-5, with 9 bases matching TRBD2. Unmatched junction bases numbered 5, after V lost 5 bases and J lost 4 bases. Germline values: CDR1 LGHNA, CDR2 YNFKEQ. This CDR3 spans 14 amino acids. This chain's CDR3 is CASSVSGGGETQYF. The CDR3, as DNA: TGTGCCAGCAGCGTTAGCGGGGGAGGAGAGACCCAGTACTTC.

This clone appeared a single time. The J gene is TRBJ2-7, the V gene TRBV29-1, with a weak D call TRBD2 (7 bases). The CDR3 length is 13 residues. V lost 6 bases to trimming and J lost 1 base, with 13 bases between them. Germline V CDR1 and CDR2: SQVTM, ANQGSEA. The CDR3 DNA reads as TGCAGCGTAAGCGGGGACAATTCCTACGAGCAGTACTTC. It is translated as CSVSGDNSYEQYF.

In the case of this clone: The same CDR3 is also encoded by other DNA sequences in this sample. The chain carries TRBV6-1 and TRBJ2-5, with TRBD2 matching over 11 bases. Germline CDR1 and CDR2: MNHNS and SASEGT. The V and J ends lost 2 bases and 4 bases, in that order; junction bases with no gene match: 3. This CDR3 is 15 amino acids long. In DNA, the CDR3 is TGTGCCAGCAGTGAATTAGCGGGGGGGCCAGAGACCCAGTACTTC. It yields the protein CASSELAGGPETQYF.

Written as DNA, the CDR3 is TGCGCCAGCAGCTCGACAGGGGGCAACTATGGCTACACCTTC. It encodes CASSSTGGNYGYTF. The V call is TRBV5-1, the J call TRBJ1-2; the match to TRBD1 covers 10 bases. J gave up 2 bases and V 3 bases, and 1 base lay outside the gene matches. Per the germline V gene, CDR1 is SGHRS and CDR2 is YFSETQ. The CDR3 loop spans 14 amino acids.

The chain employs TRBV27 and TRBJ2-7; possibly TRBD2 for D (6 bases). Trimming took 3 bases from V and 6 from J, leaving 18 bases between them. The CDR3 consists of 15 residues. From germline, CDR1 is MNHEY and CDR2 SMNVEV (reference sequence). In nucleotides, the CDR3 is TGTGCCAGCAGTTTGGAGGGCCTGGCCACCTCCGAGCAGTACTTC. Its protein product is CASSLEGLATSEQYF.

The chain recombines TRBV27 with TRBJ2-7; TRBD1 aligns across 7 bases. Trimming removed 4 bases from V and 6 bases from J; junction bases left unmatched: 9. Per germline, CDR1 MNHEY and CDR2 SMNVEV (reference sequence). The CDR3 has 14 amino acids. CDR3: CASSSQTGWFEQYF. CDR3 nucleotide sequence: TGTGCCAGCAGTTCCCAGACAGGGTGGTTCGAGCAGTACTTC.

The V and J genes are TRBV29-1 and TRBJ2-7, with a possible D match to TRBD1 (6 bases). The CDR3 length is 13 residues. Germline V CDR1 and CDR2: SQVTM, ANQGSEA. Trimming took off 3 bases at V and 3 bases at J, with 12 bases between the two ends. The CDR3: CSVDEGVNYEQYF. The CDR3 nucleotides are TGCAGCGTTGATGAGGGGGTGAACTACGAGCAGTACTTC.

This rearrangement joins TRBV7-9 to TRBJ2-7, with D unresolved. The CDR3 consists of 13 residues. CDR1 is SEHNR and CDR2 is FQNEAQ in the germline V gene (reference sequence). Trimming removed 4 bases at V and 3 bases at J, with 10 bases between. CDR3 sequence reads: CASSSPEDYEQYV. In DNA, the CDR3 is TGTGCCAGCAGCTCCCCAGAAGACTACGAGCAGTACGTC.

The chain links TRBV19 to TRBJ1-2, with D perhaps matching TRBD1 (5 bases). Germline V gives CDR1 LNHDA, CDR2 SQIVND (reference sequence). V lost 10 bases, J lost 2 bases, and 20 bases lay in between. The CDR3 is 15 amino acids. The CDR3 region has the DNA TGTGCCACACGGGGGAGGGGATCTCTAAACTATGGCTACACCTTC. It encodes CATRGRGSLNYGYTF.

Only one count was recorded for this clone. The chain employs TRBV29-1 and TRBJ2-5, with D maybe TRBD1 (6 bases). CDR1 SQVTM and CDR2 ANQGSEA come from the germline V gene. Trimming took 6 bases from V and 2 from J, leaving 10 bases between them. The CDR3 runs to 12 residues. The CDR3, as DNA: TGCAGCGTCGGGACATCTCAAGAGACCCAGTACTTC. Protein sequence: CSVGTSQETQYF. The whole variable domain, filled in from reference TRBV29-1 and TRBJ2-5, reads SAVISQKPSRDICQRGTSLTIQCQVDSQVTMMFWYRQQPGQSLTLIATANQGSEATYESGFVIDKFPISRPNLTFSTLTVSNMSPEDSSIYLCSVGTSQETQYFGPGTRLLVL.

This chain uses TRBV5-4 with TRBJ1-2, with D maybe TRBD1 (6 bases). This CDR3 comprises 14 residues. Looked up from germline, CDR1 is SGHNT and CDR2 is YYREEE (reference sequence). The V gene lost 3 bases and the J gene lost 4 bases, with 13 bases spanning the gap. In nucleotides, the CDR3 is TGTGCCAGCAGCTCTTACGGGACATTCTATGGCTACACCTTC. Residues: CASSSYGTFYGYTF.

The genes are TRBV6-1 and TRBJ2-1; 10 bases match TRBD1. V was clipped by 8 bases and J by 9 bases; unmatched bases: 13. Germline loops: CDR1 MNHNS, CDR2 SASEGT. CDR3 length: 15 residues. CDR3 nucleotide sequence: TGTGCCAGCCCAAGGGAAGGACAGGGGGTAGGTGAGCAGTTCTTC. This translates into CASPREGQGVGEQFF.

V gene TRBV5-1 combines with J gene TRBJ2-1; D unclear. This CDR3 has 13 amino acids. The ends were cut back, 7 bases at V and 5 bases at J, with 13 bases in the middle. Germline-derived CDR1 and CDR2 are SGHRS and YFSETQ. The CDR3 loop reads CASGGRFDNEQFF. The CDR3 coding sequence is TGCGCCAGCGGTGGGCGATTCGACAATGAGCAGTTCTTC. Filled out from reference TRBV5-1 and TRBJ2-1, the complete variable domain reads KAGVTQTPRYLIKTRGQQVTLSCSPISGHRSVSWYQQTPGQGLQFLFEYFSETQRNKGNFPGRFSGRQFSNSRSEMNVSTLELGDSALYLCASGGRFDNEQFFGPGTRLTVL.

This chain connects TRBV7-9 to TRBJ1-4, with TRBD1 matching over 8 bases. Trimming at V came to 4 bases and at J to 6 bases, leaving 7 bases not matched to a gene. Per germline, CDR1 SEHNR and CDR2 FQNEAQ (reference sequence). The CDR3 loop spans 15 amino acids. DNA for the CDR3: TGTGCCAGCAGCTCCCAGGGGGCGTGGGATGAAAAACTGTTTTTT. This gives the protein CASSSQGAWDEKLFF. Looking up the rest from reference TRBV7-9 and TRBJ1-4 gives the full variable domain: DTGVSQNPRHKITKRGQNVTFRCDPISEHNRLYWYRQTLGQGPEFLTYFQNEAQLEKSRLLSDRFSAERPKGSFSTLEIQRTEQGDSAMYLCASSSQGAWDEKLFFGSGTQLSVL.

The J gene is TRBJ1-2, the V gene TRBV6-5; weak D call: TRBD1 (5 bases). Between the trimmed V and J ends, which lost 8 bases and 7 bases, there was a span of 14 bases. The CDR3 sequence is 12 residues long. Per germline, CDR1 MNHEY and CDR2 SVGAGI. The CDR3 DNA reads as TGTGCCAGCTCGGGGCGGGGTGGTGGCTACACCTTC. Protein sequence: CASSGRGGGYTF.

The CDR3 DNA follows: TGTGCCAGTAGTGCCCCGGGCAATGAGCAGTTCTTC. Amino acids: CASSAPGNEQFF. V and J are TRBV19 and TRBJ2-1; D is unclear. The V and J ends lost 5 bases and 6 bases respectively, with 8 bases between them. CDR1 and CDR2 (germline): LNHDA, SQIVND (reference sequence). CDR3 size: 12 residues.

The chain employs TRBV4-1 and TRBJ1-2, with unresolved D. Germline V gives CDR1 MGHRA, CDR2 YSYEKL. Trimming cost V 0 bases and J 3 bases, with 8 bases left between them. The CDR3 consists of 14 residues. CDR3 protein: CASSQDPGDYGYTF. The CDR3 DNA follows: TGCGCCAGCAGCCAAGATCCCGGGGACTATGGCTACACCTTC.

The chain couples TRBV15 to TRBJ2-1, with 8 nucleotides matching TRBD2. With V trimmed by 5 bases and J by 0 bases, 6 bases remained unmatched. The germline CDR1 and CDR2 sequences are LNHNV and YYDKDF (reference sequence). CDR3 length: 16 amino acids. CDR3 coding DNA: TGTGCCACCAGCCTACTAGCGGCAAACTCCTACAATGAGCAGTTCTTC. This encodes CATSLLAANSYNEQFF. Supplemented by reference TRBV15 and TRBJ2-1, the full variable domain reads DAMVIQNPRYQVTQFGKPVTLSCSQTLNHNVMYWYQQKSSQAPKLLFHYYDKDFNNEADTPDNFQSRRPNTSFCFLDIRSPGLGDTAMYLCATSLLAANSYNEQFFGPGTRLTVL.

CDR3 sequence (DNA): TGTGCCAGCAGCTTGGACAGGGTAGGAAACATTCAGTACTTC. Residues: CASSLDRVGNIQYF. The chain couples TRBV7-8 to TRBJ2-4; 8 bases match TRBD1. J lost 6 bases, V lost 3 bases, and 4 bases had no gene match. The CDR3 has 14 amino acids. Germline loops: CDR1 SGHVS, CDR2 FQNEAQ.

This rearrangement joins TRBV7-9 to TRBJ2-3; no clear D gene. CDR3 length equals 13 residues. V was clipped by 1 base and J by 9 bases, with 11 bases between them. The germline CDR1 and CDR2 sequences are SEHNR and FQNEAQ (reference sequence). The CDR3 DNA follows: TGTGCCAGCAGCTTAGGAGGTGTTGAAACGCAGTATTTT. Amino acids: CASSLGGVETQYF.

V usage is TRBV7-9 and J usage is TRBJ2-2, with unresolved D. The CDR3 runs 15 residues. V lost 3 bases, J lost 0 bases, and 8 bases lay in between. Per the germline V gene, CDR1 is SEHNR and CDR2 is FQNEAQ (reference sequence). For the CDR3, the DNA is TGTGCCAGCAGCTTCGGGTCAGCGAACACCGGGGAGCTGTTTTTT. This sequence encodes CASSFGSANTGELFF.

The chain combines TRBV2 with TRBJ1-2; maybe TRBD1 (5 bases). Germline V gene data show CDR1 as SNHLY and CDR2 as FYNNEI. V lost 3 bases, J lost 8 bases, and 13 bases lay in between. The CDR3 totals 13 residues. The CDR3 spells CASSEGQGRGYTF. In nucleotides, the CDR3 is TGTGCCAGCAGTGAGGGGCAGGGAAGGGGCTACACCTTC.

This chain links TRBV27 with TRBJ1-2, with D uncertain. Germline lookup yields CDR1 MNHEY and CDR2 SMNVEV (reference sequence). The CDR3 has 12 amino acids. Trimming took 0 bases from V and 8 from J, leaving 7 bases between them. In DNA, the CDR3 is TGTGCCAGCAGTTTATCCTCTCTAGGCTACACCTTC. It specifies CASSLSSLGYTF.

The CDR3 sequence is CASPRRGWGQPQHF. The CDR3 DNA follows: TGTGCCAGCCCGCGCAGGGGCTGGGGTCAGCCCCAGCATTTT. The chain recombines TRBV30 with TRBJ1-5, with D possibly TRBD1 on 6 matching bases. The V gene's germline CDR1 is GTSNPN and CDR2 SVGIG (reference sequence). The CDR3 contains 14 residues. V lost 8 bases and J 6 bases, leaving 20 bases between the germline ends. The variable domain in full, with the rest retrieved from reference TRBV30 and TRBJ1-5, is SQTIHQWPATLVQPVGSPLSLECTVEGTSNPNLYWYRQAAGRGLQLLFYSVGIGQISSEVPQNLSASRPQDRQFILSSKKLLLSDSGFYLCASPRRGWGQPQHFGDGTRLSIL.

The rearrangement links TRBV7-9 to TRBJ2-5; the D gene is possibly TRBD1 (6 bases). CDR3 length: 12 amino acids. Germline CDR1 SEHNR, CDR2 FQNEAQ (reference sequence). The V end lost 6 bases, the J end lost 6 bases, and 11 bases lay between the germline ends. The CDR3 is CASSPTGKTQYF. CDR3 nucleotide sequence: TGTGCCAGCAGTCCGACAGGAAAGACCCAGTACTTC.